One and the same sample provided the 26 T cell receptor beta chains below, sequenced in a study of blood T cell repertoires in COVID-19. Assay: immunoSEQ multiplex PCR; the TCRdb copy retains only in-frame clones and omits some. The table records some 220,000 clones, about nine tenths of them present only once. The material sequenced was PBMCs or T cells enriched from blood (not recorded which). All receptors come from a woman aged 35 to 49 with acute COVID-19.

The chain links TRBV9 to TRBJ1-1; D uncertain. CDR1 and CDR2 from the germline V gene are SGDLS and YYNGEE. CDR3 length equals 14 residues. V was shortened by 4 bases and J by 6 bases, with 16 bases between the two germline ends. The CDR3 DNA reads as TGTGCCAGCAGCCCAGATGGCCCTCGGGCTGAAGCTTTCTTT. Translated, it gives CASSPDGPRAEAFF.

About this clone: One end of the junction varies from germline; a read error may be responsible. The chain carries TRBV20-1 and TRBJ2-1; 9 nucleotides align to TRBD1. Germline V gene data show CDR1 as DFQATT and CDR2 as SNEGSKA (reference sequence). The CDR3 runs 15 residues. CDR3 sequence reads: CSASSTPRDREVRVF. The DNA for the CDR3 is TGCAGTGCTAGTTCAACTCCCAGGGACAGGGAAGTTAGGGTCTTC.

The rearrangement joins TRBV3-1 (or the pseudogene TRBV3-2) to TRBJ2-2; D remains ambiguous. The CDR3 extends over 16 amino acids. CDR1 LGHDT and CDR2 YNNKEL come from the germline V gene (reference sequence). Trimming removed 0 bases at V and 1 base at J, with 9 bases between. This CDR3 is CASSQDRLRNTGELFF. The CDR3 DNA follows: TGTGCCAGCAGCCAAGATCGACTCCGGAACACCGGGGAGCTGTTTTTT.

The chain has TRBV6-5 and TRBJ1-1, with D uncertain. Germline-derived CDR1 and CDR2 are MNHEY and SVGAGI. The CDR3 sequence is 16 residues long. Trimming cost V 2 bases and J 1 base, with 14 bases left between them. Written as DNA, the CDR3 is TGTGCCAGCAGTTACACAACCGGGATTCCGAACACTGAAGCTTTCTTT. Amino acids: CASSYTTGIPNTEAFF.

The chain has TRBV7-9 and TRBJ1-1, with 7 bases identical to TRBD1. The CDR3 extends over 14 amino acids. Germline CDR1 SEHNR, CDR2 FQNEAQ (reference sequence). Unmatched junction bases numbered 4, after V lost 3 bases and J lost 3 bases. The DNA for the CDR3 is TGTGCCAGCAGCTTTGGGACAGAAGACACTGAAGCTTTCTTT. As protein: CASSFGTEDTEAFF.

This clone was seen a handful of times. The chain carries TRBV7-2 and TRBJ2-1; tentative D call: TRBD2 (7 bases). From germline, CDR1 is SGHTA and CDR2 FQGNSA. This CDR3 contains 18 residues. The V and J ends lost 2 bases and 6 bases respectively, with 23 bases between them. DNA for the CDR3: TGTGCCAGCAGCTTAATCGGTCGGGGGGCGCGGGGTCGCAATGAGCAGTTCTTC. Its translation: CASSLIGRGARGRNEQFF.

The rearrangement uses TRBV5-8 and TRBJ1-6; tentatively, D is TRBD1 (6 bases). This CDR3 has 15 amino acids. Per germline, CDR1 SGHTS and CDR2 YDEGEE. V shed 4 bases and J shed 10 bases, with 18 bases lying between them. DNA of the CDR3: TGTGCCAGCAGCCTGGGCAGGGGCATTGGGTCACCCCTCCACTTT. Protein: CASSLGRGIGSPLHF.

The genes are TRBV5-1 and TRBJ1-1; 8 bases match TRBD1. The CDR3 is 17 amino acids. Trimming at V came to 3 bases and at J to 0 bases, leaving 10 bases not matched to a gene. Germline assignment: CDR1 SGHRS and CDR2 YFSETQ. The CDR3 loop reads CASSSGPGQVMNTEAFF. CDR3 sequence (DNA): TGCGCCAGCAGCTCGGGACCGGGACAGGTGATGAACACTGAAGCTTTCTTT.

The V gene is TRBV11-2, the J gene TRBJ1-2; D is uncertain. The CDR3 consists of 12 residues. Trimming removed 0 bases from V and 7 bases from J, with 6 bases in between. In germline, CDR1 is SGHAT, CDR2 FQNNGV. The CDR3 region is CASSLDWSGYTF. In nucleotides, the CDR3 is TGTGCCAGCAGCTTAGACTGGAGTGGCTACACCTTC.

In DNA form, the CDR3 reads TGTGCCAGCAGTCTTGGACAGGGCCAAAGAAAAGCTTTCTTT. Protein product: CASSLGQGQRKAFF. The V and J genes are TRBV28 and TRBJ1-1; 8 bases are shared with TRBD1. Germline assignment: CDR1 MDHEN and CDR2 SYDVKM. V lost 5 bases and J lost 9; bases outside the gene matches: 11. The CDR3 totals 14 residues.

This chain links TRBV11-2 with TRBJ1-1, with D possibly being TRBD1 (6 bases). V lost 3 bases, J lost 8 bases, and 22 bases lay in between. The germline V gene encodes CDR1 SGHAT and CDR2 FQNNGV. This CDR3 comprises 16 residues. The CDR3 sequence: CASSFLGASSAREAFF. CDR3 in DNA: TGTGCCAGCAGCTTTCTGGGGGCCTCATCGGCCCGAGAAGCTTTCTTT.

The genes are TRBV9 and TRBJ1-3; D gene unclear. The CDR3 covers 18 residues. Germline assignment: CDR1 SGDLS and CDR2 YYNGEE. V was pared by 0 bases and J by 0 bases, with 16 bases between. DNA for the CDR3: TGTGCCAGCAGCGTAGCAGCACAGACCCGTATCTCTGGAAACACCATATATTTT. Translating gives CASSVAAQTRISGNTIYF.

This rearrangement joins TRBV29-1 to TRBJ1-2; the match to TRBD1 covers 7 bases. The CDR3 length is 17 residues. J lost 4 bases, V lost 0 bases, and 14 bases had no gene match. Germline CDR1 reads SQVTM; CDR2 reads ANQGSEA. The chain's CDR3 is CSVEDRSRGFLAYGYTF. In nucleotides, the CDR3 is TGCAGCGTTGAAGATCGCTCCAGGGGGTTCCTTGCCTATGGCTACACCTTC. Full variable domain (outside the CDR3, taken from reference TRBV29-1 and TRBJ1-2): SAVISQKPSRDICQRGTSLTIQCQVDSQVTMMFWYRQQPGQSLTLIATANQGSEATYESGFVIDKFPISRPNLTFSTLTVSNMSPEDSSIYLCSVEDRSRGFLAYGYTFGSGTRLTVV.

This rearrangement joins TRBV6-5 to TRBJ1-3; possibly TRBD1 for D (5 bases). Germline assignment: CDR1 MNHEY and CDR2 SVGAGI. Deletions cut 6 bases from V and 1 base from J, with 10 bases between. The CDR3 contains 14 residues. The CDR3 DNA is TGTGCCAGCAGAACTGACAGATCTGGAAACACCATATATTTT. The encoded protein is CASRTDRSGNTIYF.

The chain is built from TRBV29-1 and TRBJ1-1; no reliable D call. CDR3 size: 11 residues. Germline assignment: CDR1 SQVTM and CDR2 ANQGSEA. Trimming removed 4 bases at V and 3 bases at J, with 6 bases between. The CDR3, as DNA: TGCAGCGTTGGTTCGGACACTGAAGCTTTCTTT. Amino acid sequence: CSVGSDTEAFF.

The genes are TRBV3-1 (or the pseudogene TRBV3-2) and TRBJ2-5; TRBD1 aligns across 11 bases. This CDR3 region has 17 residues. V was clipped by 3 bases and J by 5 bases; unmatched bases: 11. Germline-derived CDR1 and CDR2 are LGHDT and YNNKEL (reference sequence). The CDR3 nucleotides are TGTGCCAGCAGCCAGCCAGTGGACAGGGGGCGCGACGAGACCCAGTACTTC. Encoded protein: CASSQPVDRGRDETQYF.

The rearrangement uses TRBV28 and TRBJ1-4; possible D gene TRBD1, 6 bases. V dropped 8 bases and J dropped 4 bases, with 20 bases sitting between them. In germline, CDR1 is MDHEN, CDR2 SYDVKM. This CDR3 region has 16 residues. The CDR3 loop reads CASGPPAGTYNEKLFF. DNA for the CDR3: TGTGCCAGCGGCCCTCCCGCCGGGACATATAATGAAAAACTGTTTTTT.

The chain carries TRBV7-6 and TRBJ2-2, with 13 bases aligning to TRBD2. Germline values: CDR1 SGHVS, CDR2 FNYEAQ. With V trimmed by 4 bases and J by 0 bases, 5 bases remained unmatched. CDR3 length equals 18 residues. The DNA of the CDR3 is TGTGCCAGCAGCTCCCAGACTAGCGGGGGGACGAACACCGGGGAGCTGTTTTTT. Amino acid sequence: CASSSQTSGGTNTGELFF.

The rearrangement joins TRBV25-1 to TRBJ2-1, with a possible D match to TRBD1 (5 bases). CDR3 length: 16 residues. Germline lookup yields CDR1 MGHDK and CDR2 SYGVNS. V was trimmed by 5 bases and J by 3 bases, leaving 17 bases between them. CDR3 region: CASSTWQGVSYNEQFF. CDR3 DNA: TGTGCCAGCAGTACATGGCAAGGGGTAAGCTACAATGAGCAGTTCTTC.

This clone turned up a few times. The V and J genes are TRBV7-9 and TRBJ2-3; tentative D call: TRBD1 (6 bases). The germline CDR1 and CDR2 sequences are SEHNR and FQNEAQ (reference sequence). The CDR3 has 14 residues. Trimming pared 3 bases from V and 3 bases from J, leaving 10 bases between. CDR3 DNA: TGTGCCAGCAGCTTCGAAAGGGGGACAGATACGCAGTATTTT. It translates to CASSFERGTDTQYF.

The CDR3 DNA sequence: TGCAGTGCTAGTAGTGCAAGACAGGCAACTGGAAACACCATATATTTT. Translation: CSASSARQATGNTIYF. This chain joins TRBV20-1 and TRBJ1-3; D is perhaps TRBD1 (6 bases). The CDR3 sequence is 16 residues long. The V and J ends lost 3 bases and 2 bases respectively, with 17 bases between them. CDR1 and CDR2 (germline): DFQATT, SNEGSKA (reference sequence).

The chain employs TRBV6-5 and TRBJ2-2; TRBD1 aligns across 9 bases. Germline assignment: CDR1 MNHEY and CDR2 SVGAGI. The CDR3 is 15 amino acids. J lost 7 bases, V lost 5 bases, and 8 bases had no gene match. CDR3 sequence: CASSQGTGRFGELFF. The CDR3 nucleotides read TGTGCCAGCAGTCAGGGGACAGGGCGATTCGGGGAGCTGTTTTTT.

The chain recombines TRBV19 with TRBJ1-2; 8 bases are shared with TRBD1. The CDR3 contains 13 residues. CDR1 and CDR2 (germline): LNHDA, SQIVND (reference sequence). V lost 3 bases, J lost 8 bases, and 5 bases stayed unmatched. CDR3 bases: TGTGCCAGTAGTATCGGACAGGGCGGCGGCTACACCTTC. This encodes CASSIGQGGGYTF.

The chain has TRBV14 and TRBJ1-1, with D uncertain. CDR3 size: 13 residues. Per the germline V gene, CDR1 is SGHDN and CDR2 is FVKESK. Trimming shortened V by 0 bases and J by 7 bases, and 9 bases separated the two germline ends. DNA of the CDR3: TGTGCCAGCAGCCAAGATCGCCGGTTTGAAGCTTTCTTT. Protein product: CASSQDRRFEAFF.

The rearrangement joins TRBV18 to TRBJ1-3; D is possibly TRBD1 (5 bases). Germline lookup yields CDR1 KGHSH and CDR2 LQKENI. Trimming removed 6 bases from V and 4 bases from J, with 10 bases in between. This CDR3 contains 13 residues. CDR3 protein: CASSPDKGNTIYF. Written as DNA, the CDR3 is TGTGCCAGCTCTCCGGACAAGGGAAACACCATATATTTT.

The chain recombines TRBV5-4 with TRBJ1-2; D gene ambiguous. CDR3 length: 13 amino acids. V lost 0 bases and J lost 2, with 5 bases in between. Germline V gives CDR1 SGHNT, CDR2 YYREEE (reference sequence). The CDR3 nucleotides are TGTGCCAGCAGCTTGGTTGGCAACTATGGCTACACCTTC. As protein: CASSLVGNYGYTF.